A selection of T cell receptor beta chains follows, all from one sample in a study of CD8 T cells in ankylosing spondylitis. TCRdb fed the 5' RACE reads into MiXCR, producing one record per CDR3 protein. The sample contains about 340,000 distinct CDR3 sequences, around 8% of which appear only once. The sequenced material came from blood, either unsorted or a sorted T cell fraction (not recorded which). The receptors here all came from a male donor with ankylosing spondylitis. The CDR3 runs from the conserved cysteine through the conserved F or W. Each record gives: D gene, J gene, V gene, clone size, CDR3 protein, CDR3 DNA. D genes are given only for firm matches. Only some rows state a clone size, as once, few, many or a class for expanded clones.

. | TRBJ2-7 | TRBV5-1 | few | CASSLGRVSSYEQYF | TGCGCCAGCAGCTTGGGTAGAGTTAGCTCCTACGAGCAGTACTTC
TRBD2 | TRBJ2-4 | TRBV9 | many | CASSGVSSGRDNIQYF | TGTGCCAGCAGCGGCGTGTCGAGCGGGAGGGATAACATTCAGTACTTC
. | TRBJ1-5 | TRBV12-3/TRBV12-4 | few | CASSSGQNRGNQPQHF | TGTGCCAGCAGTTCCGGACAGAATCGGGGCAATCAGCCCCAGCATTTT
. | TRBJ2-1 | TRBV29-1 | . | CSVAESGRYNEQFF | TGCAGCGTTGCGGAGTCAGGCAGATACAATGAGCAGTTCTTC
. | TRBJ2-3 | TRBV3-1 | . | CASSPSAHTDTQYF | TGTGCCAGCAGCCCTAGCGCCCACACAGATACGCAGTATTTT
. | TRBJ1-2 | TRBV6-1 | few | CASSAPQGTYGYTF | TGTGCCAGCAGTGCCCCGCAGGGGACTTATGGCTACACCTTC
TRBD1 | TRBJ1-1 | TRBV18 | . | CASSPLRQGLNTEAFF | TGTGCCAGCTCACCCTTACGACAGGGTCTGAACACTGAAGCTTTCTTT
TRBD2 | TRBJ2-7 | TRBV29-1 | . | CSVKVAGGYEQYF | TGCAGCGTTAAGGTAGCGGGGGGGTACGAGCAGTACTTC
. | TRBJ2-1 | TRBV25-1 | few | CASSAWGTQAYNEQFF | TGTGCCAGCAGTGCTTGGGGGACACAAGCCTACAATGAGCAGTTCTTC
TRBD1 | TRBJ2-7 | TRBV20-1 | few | CSVAGQGAGEQYF | TGCAGTGTTGCTGGACAGGGGGCAGGGGAGCAGTACTTC
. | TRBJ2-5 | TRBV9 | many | CASSVGRTEGETQYF | TGTGCCAGCAGCGTAGGAAGGACTGAGGGGGAGACCCAGTACTTC
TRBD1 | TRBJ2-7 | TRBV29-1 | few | CSVVRYTGGTYEQYF | TGCAGCGTTGTCCGATACACAGGGGGAACCTACGAGCAGTACTTC
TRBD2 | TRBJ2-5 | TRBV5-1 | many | CASTGGLAGAGLTETQYF | TGCGCCAGCACCGGGGGACTAGCGGGAGCCGGTTTGACGGAGACCCAGTACTTC
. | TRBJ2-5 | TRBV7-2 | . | CASSADRSQETQYF | TGTGCCAGCAGCGCCGACAGGTCCCAAGAGACCCAGTACTTC
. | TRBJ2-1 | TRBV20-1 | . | CSASLGVGAREQFF | TGCAGTGCTAGTCTTGGGGTGGGTGCGCGCGAGCAGTTCTTC
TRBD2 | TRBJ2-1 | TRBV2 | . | CASSVALAQLGSSYNEQFF | TGTGCCAGCAGTGTTGCACTAGCGCAACTCGGGAGCTCCTACAATGAGCAGTTCTTC
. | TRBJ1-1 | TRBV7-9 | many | CASSPGLNTEAFF | TGTGCCAGCAGCCCCGGGTTGAACACTGAAGCTTTCTTT
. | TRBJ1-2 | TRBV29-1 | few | CSVFGADIYGYTF | TGCAGCGTTTTTGGGGCCGATATATATGGCTACACCTTC
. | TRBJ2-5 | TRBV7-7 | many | CASSSNSGETQYF | TGTGCTAGCAGCTCCAATTCAGGAGAGACCCAGTACTTC
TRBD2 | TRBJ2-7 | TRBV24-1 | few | CATSDAGTSGFKQYF | TGTGCCACCAGTGATGCCGGGACTAGCGGGTTTAAGCAGTACTTC
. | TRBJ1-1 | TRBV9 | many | CASSSGTVNTEAFF | TGTGCCAGCAGCTCCGGGACCGTGAACACTGAAGCTTTCTTT
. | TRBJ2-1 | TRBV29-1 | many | CSVEGTGRGSYNEQFF | TGCAGCGTTGAAGGTACCGGCAGGGGCTCCTACAATGAGCAGTTCTTC
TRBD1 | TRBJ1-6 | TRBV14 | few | CASSPTRGPFYNSPLHF | TGTGCCAGCAGCCCTACCAGGGGGCCATTTTATAATTCACCCCTCCACTTT
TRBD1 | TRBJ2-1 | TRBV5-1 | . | CASSGDRGPGQFF | TGCGCCAGCAGCGGGGACAGGGGCCCTGGGCAGTTCTTC
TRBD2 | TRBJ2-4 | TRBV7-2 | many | CASSLPTSGHWNF | TGTGCCAGCAGCTTACCTACTAGCGGGCATTGGAACTTC
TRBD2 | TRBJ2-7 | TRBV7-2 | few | CASSSELAASYEQYF | TGTGCCAGCAGCTCAGAGCTAGCGGCCTCCTACGAGCAGTACTTC
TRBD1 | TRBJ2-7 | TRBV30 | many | CAWSVGTGISYEQYF | TGTGCCTGGAGTGTTGGGACAGGGATCTCCTACGAGCAGTACTTC
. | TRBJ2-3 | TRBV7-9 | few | CASGYTDTQYF | TGTGCCAGCGGATACACAGATACGCAGTATTTT
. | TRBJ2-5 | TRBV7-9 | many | CASSLGRKETQYF | TGTGCCAGCAGCTTAGGGCGCAAAGAGACCCAGTACTTC
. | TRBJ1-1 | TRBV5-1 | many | CASSFGAGRYSTEAFF | TGCGCCAGCAGCTTTGGAGCCGGAAGGTATTCCACTGAAGCTTTCTTT
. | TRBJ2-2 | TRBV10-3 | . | CAISEGTPRSGELFF | TGTGCCATCAGTGAGGGTACACCACGAAGCGGGGAGCTGTTTTTT
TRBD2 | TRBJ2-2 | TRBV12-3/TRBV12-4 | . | CASSYLALRLANTGELFF | TGTGCCAGCAGTTACCTCGCTCTGCGACTAGCAAATACCGGGGAGCTGTTTTTT
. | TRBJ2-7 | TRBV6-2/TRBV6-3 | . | CASSYGSTYEQYF | TGTGCCAGCAGTTACGGTAGTACCTACGAGCAGTACTTC
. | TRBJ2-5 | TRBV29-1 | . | CSVEGDEETQYF | TGCAGCGTTGAAGGGGACGAAGAGACCCAGTACTTC
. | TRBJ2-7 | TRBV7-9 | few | CASSRGGVEQYF | TGTGCCAGCAGTAGAGGGGGGGTCGAGCAGTACTTC
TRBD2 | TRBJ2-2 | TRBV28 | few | CASSFLAGETGELFF | TGTGCCAGCAGTTTTCTAGCGGGAGAAACCGGGGAGCTGTTTTTT
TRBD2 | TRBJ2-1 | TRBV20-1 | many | CSARLPWATSPIAYNEQFF | TGCAGTGCTAGATTACCTTGGGCGACTAGCCCAATAGCTTACAATGAGCAGTTCTTC
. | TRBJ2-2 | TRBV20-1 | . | CSARDYLTGELFF | TGCAGTGCTAGAGATTATCTAACCGGGGAGCTGTTTTTT
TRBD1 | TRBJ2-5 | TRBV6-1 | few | CASSDRGTGGETQYF | TGTGCCAGCAGTGATAGGGGGACAGGGGGGGAGACCCAGTACTTC
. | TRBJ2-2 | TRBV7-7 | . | CASSSDGPANTGELFF | TGTGCTAGCAGCAGCGACGGACCCGCGAACACCGGGGAGCTGTTTTTT
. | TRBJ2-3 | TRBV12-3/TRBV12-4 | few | CASSHGTPTQYF | TGTGCCAGCAGTCACGGGACACCAACGCAGTATTTT